This T cell receptor (beta chain) stems from a study of lymphopenia after photon versus proton radiotherapy (dated by TCRdb to the late 2010s). Background on the whole study: Photon and proton radiation therapy were compared by the study for their immunological effects in patients with gastrointestinal tumors who developed high-grade lymphopenia. The study aimed to characterize how the two radiation modalities differ in their impact on the immune system. The cohort comprised 20 patients with gastrointestinal tumors who received either photon or proton therapy and then developed lymphopenia.

Here is what the overall study found, with its caveats: After the lymphocyte count nadir, repertoires from photon-treated patients showed oligoclonal expansion, particularly of CD8+ Temra cells, and this expansion drove the decline in diversity. Among patients across the cohort who died, overall survival time showed an inverse correlation with a larger post-nadir drop in TCR diversity. During treatment, patients who received proton therapy stayed relatively stable, whereas patients who received photon therapy lost naive T cells and TCR diversity and gained effector/memory populations. The survival association was assessed only in patients who died, and the authors presented better survival with proton therapy as a possibility rather than a demonstrated result.

The CDR3 measures 16 amino acids from cysteine to phenylalanine. Of all the DNA, just the CDR3 is kept, 48 bases in frame from base 1. Here V drops 5 bases and J drops 0 bases, and the junction holds 6 bases not matched to any gene. CDR1 SEHNR and CDR2 FQNEAQ are derived from the germline V gene (reference sequence). As regards this clone: Its specific antigen is unknown. No much larger clone exists at a distance of one base, and base qualities are not known.

The receptor library was made with the immunoSEQ multiplex PCR assay. T cell repertoires were profiled with deep sequencing of rearranged TCR beta loci together with multiparametric flow cytometry. TCRdb carries this immuneACCESS record with in-frame sequences only. Its versions omit some clonotypes, under half of them owing to an unresolved V gene in the studies checked, with the rest unexplained. Within this sample are roughly 63,000 clones, with approximately 84% of them counted one time only. The ten largest clones add up to roughly 2% of the sample. This TCR came from a man aged 55 to 69 with pancreatic cancer. This material consisted of peripheral blood, taken from a patient treated with proton-based radiotherapy. The chain uses TRBV7-9 and TRBJ2-2; 7 junctional bases match TRBD2. The DNA sequence is given as TGTGCCAGCAGCCCCGCGGGGGTTGCGAACACCGGGGAGCTGTTTTTT. Its protein product is CASSPAGVANTGELFF.